Presented here are 14 T cell receptor beta chains from one specimen sequenced in a study of cytomegalovirus exposure and HLA in healthy donors. The study ran its PCR with 60 Vbeta and 13 Jbeta primers. This table comes from immunoSEQ multiplex PCR, and its TCRdb copy is limited to in-frame clones, with some not included. The sample has 84,000 or so clones; more than 60% are singletons. The material sequenced was PBMCs. All receptors derive from a man younger than 45 in good health and CMV-seronegative.

The chain employs TRBV5-4 and TRBJ2-7; 8 nucleotides line up with TRBD1. The CDR3 is made up of 15 amino acids. Germline CDR1 reads SGHNT; CDR2 reads YYREEE (reference sequence). With 5 bases clipped from V and 3 bases from J, the junction kept 10 bases outside the gene matches. CDR3: CASSQGRGLSYEQYF. In DNA form, the CDR3 reads TGTGCCAGCAGTCAAGGCAGGGGGCTTAGCTACGAGCAGTACTTC.

The chain carries TRBV19 and TRBJ2-7; 7 bases are a match to TRBD1. CDR1 and CDR2 from the germline V gene are LNHDA and SQIVND (reference sequence). The V and J ends lost 4 bases and 3 bases, in that order; junction bases with no gene match: 3. This CDR3 contains 13 residues. Written as DNA, the CDR3 is TGTGCCAGTAGTACCTCAGGGGGCTACGAGCAGTACTTC. The encoded protein is CASSTSGGYEQYF.

The CDR3 is CASSSTGANTEAFF. CDR3 coding DNA: TGTGCCAGCAGCTCGACAGGAGCGAACACTGAAGCTTTCTTT. The J gene is TRBJ1-1, the V gene TRBV11-2; TRBD1 might be the D (6 bases). CDR1 is SGHAT and CDR2 is FQNNGV in the germline V gene. This CDR3 has 14 residues. The ends were cut back, 4 bases at V and 1 base at J, with 10 bases in the middle.

The count of this clone is one. The chain uses TRBV27 and TRBJ1-4; D gene ambiguous. With 3 bases removed from V and 2 bases from J, the gap between germline ends came to 22 bases. The CDR3 runs to 19 residues. CDR1 and CDR2 from the germline V gene are MNHEY and SMNVEV (reference sequence). The CDR3 nucleotides read TGTGCCAGCAGTTTGACCCCCGGGAGGACTCGCGGGACTAATGAAAAACTGTTTTTT. Protein product: CASSLTPGRTRGTNEKLFF.

V gene TRBV2 combines with J gene TRBJ1-5; D is ambiguous. V was clipped by 4 bases and J by 3 bases, with 7 bases between them. The CDR3 contains 13 residues. Germline V CDR1 and CDR2: SNHLY, FYNNEI. In DNA, the CDR3 is TGTGCCAGCAGTGGAGGGCTCAATCAGCCCCAGCATTTT. It codes for CASSGGLNQPQHF.

This chain links TRBV25-1 with TRBJ2-5; no clear D. The CDR3 has 12 amino acids. Deletions cut 1 base from V and 5 bases from J, with 5 bases between. Germline CDR1 and CDR2: MGHDK and SYGVNS. As DNA, the CDR3 is TGTGCCAGCAGTGAATTCGGTGAGACCCAGTACTTC. Protein: CASSEFGETQYF.

The chain uses TRBV4-2 and TRBJ2-7; TRBD2 matches at 8 bases. CDR1 is LGHNA, CDR2 YNFKEQ, per germline. The CDR3 has 18 amino acids. The ends lost 0 bases at V and 0 bases at J; junction bases unmatched: 10. This CDR3 reads CASSQDRGGSGYSYEQYF. CDR3 sequence (DNA): TGTGCCAGCAGCCAAGACCGGGGGGGTAGCGGATACTCCTACGAGCAGTACTTC.

This rearrangement joins TRBV9 to TRBJ1-1; TRBD1 agrees at 9 bases. V trimming: 4 bases; J trimming: 0 bases; junction bases outside the gene matches: 10. The CDR3 is made up of 17 amino acids. Germline-derived CDR1 and CDR2 are SGDLS and YYNGEE. The CDR3 bases are TGTGCCAGCAGCCCAGTCCCGGGACAGGGAGTGAACACTGAAGCTTTCTTT. Protein product: CASSPVPGQGVNTEAFF.

The J gene is TRBJ1-1, the V gene TRBV7-9, with no clear D. Looked up from germline, CDR1 is SEHNR and CDR2 is FQNEAQ (reference sequence). The CDR3 extends over 16 amino acids. V lost 5 bases and J lost 3, with 19 bases in between. CDR3 coding DNA: TGTGCCAGCAGCAAGAGGAGCGGCGAGATTTACACTGAAGCTTTCTTT. Protein: CASSKRSGEIYTEAFF.

The CDR3 spells CASSYSMESEKLFF. The CDR3 DNA reads TGTGCCAGCAGTTACTCGATGGAGTCTGAAAAACTGTTTTTT. The chain recombines TRBV6-6 with TRBJ1-4; D uncertain. The CDR3 extends over 14 amino acids. CDR1 and CDR2 (germline): MNHNY, SVGAGI (reference sequence). Trimming removed 0 bases at V and 7 bases at J, with 9 bases between.

The V call is TRBV6-1, the J call TRBJ1-4, with TRBD1 as a possible D gene (5 bases). The CDR3 runs 14 residues. The V and J ends lost 2 bases and 7 bases respectively, with 11 bases between them. From germline, CDR1 is MNHNS and CDR2 SASEGT. CDR3 residues: CASSEQGSGEKLFF. DNA of the CDR3: TGTGCCAGCAGTGAACAGGGATCGGGTGAAAAACTGTTTTTT.

The chain recombines TRBV5-1 with TRBJ2-2, with D tentatively TRBD1 (6 bases). Per germline, CDR1 SGHRS and CDR2 YFSETQ. This CDR3 contains 15 residues. V gave up 5 bases and J gave up 3 bases, with 14 bases separating them. Written as DNA, the CDR3 is TGCGCCAGCAGACGCAAGGGGGATGACACCGGGGAGCTGTTTTTT. Translated, it gives CASRRKGDDTGELFF.

This clone was picked up one time. The chain links TRBV2 to TRBJ2-2; 11 bases fit TRBD2. The CDR3 covers 16 residues. CDR1 and CDR2 from the germline V gene are SNHLY and FYNNEI. In nucleotides, the CDR3 is TGTGCAACCATGAGGGGGACTAGCGGAAACACCGGGGAGCTGTTTTTT. It yields the protein CATMRGTSGNTGELFF.

The chain uses TRBV6-1 and TRBJ2-1; TRBD1 might be the D (5 bases). The CDR3 runs 13 residues. V lost 6 bases, J lost 9 bases, and 15 bases lay in between. CDR1 MNHNS and CDR2 SASEGT come from the germline V gene. CDR3 sequence (DNA): TGTGCCAGCAGCGTAAAGAAGGGGATTGAGCAGTTCTTC. Amino acids: CASSVKKGIEQFF.